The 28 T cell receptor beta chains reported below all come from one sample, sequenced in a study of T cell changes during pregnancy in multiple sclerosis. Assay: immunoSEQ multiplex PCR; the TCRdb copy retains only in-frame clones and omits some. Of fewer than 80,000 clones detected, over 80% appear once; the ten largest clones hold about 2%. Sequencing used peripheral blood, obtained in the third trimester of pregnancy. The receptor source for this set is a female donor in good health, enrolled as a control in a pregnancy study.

The chain's CDR3 is CASSYREDTGELFF. The CDR3 DNA reads as TGTGCCAGCAGTTACAGGGAGGACACCGGGGAGCTGTTTTTT. The chain joins TRBV6-6 to TRBJ2-2, with D perhaps matching TRBD2 (6 bases). The germline gives CDR1 MNHNY, CDR2 SVGAGI (reference sequence). The CDR3 runs to 14 residues. Trimming pared 2 bases from V and 3 bases from J, leaving 7 bases between.

Here the CDR3 reads CARPGTGGTDTQYF. DNA for the CDR3: TGTGCCAGACCCGGGACAGGGGGGACAGATACGCAGTATTTT. The chain couples TRBV19 to TRBJ2-3; 11 bases fit TRBD1. This CDR3 region has 14 residues. Germline values: CDR1 LNHDA, CDR2 SQIVND (reference sequence). Losses at the gene ends were 9 bases for V and 3 bases for J; bases not matched to a gene: 5. The variable domain in full, completed from reference TRBV19 and TRBJ2-3, reads DGGITQSPKYLFRKEGQNVTLSCEQNLNHDAMYWYRQDPGQGLRLIYYSQIVNDFQKGDIAEGYSVSREKKESFPLTVTSAQKNPTAFYLCARPGTGGTDTQYFGPGTRLTVL.

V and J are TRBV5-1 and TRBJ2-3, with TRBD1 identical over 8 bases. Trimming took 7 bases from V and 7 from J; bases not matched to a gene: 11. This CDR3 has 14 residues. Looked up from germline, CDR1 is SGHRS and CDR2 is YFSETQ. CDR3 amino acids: CASRTGTGHYTQYF. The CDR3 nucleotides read TGCGCCAGCCGCACCGGGACAGGACACTATACGCAGTATTTT.

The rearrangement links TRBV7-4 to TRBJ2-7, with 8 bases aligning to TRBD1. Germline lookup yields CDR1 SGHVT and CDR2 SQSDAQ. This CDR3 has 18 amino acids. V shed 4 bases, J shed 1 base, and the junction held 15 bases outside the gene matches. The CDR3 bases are TGTGCCAGCAGCTCCCCTAACCCTGACCGGGACAGGTCCTACGAGCAGTACTTC. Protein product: CASSSPNPDRDRSYEQYF.

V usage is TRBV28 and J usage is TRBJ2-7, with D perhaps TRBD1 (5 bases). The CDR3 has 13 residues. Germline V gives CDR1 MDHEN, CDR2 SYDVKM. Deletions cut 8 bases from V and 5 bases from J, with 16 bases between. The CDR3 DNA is TGTGCCAGCCTCAGGCCAGGGTTAAACGAGCAGTACTTC. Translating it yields CASLRPGLNEQYF.

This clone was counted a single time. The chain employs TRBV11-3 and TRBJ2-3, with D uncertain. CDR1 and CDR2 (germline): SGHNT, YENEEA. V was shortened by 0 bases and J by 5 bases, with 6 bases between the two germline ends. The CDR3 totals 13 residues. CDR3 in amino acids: CASSLDYGDTQYF. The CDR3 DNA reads TGTGCCAGCAGCTTAGATTACGGAGATACGCAGTATTTT.

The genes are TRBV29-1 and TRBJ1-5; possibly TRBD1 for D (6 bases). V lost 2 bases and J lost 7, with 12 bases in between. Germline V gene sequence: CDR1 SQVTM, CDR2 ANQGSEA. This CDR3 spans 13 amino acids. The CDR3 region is CSVEQGKGQPQHF. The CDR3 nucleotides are TGCAGCGTTGAACAGGGGAAGGGCCAGCCCCAGCATTTT.

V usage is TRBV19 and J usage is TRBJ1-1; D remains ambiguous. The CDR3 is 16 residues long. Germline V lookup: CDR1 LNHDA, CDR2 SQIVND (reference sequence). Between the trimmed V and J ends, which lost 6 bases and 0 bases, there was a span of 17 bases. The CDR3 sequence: CASRRRNRSMNTEAFF. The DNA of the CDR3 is TGTGCCAGTAGGCGCCGTAACCGTTCGATGAACACTGAAGCTTTCTTT.

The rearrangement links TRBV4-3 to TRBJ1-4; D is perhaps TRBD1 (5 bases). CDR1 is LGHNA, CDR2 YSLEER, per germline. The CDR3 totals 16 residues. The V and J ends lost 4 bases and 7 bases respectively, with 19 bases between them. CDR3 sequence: CASSLSGGAGSEKLFF. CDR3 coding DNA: TGCGCCAGCAGCCTTTCGGGTGGGGCAGGGTCTGAAAAACTGTTTTTT.

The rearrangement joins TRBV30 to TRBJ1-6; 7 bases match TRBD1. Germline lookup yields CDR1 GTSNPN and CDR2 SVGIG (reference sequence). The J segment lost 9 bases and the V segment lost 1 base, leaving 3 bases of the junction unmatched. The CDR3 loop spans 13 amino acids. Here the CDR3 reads CAWSAQGFSPLHF. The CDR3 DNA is TGTGCCTGGAGTGCACAGGGGTTTTCACCCCTCCACTTT.

This CDR3 reads CASSHLPNRDSNQPQHF. Here the CDR3 DNA reads TGCGCCAGCAGCCACCTACCCAACAGAGATAGCAATCAGCCCCAGCATTTT. The V call is TRBV4-1, the J call TRBJ1-5; the D is unclear. CDR1 MGHRA and CDR2 YSYEKL come from the germline V gene. The CDR3 is made up of 17 amino acids. Trimming removed 3 bases from V and 0 bases from J, with 15 bases in between.

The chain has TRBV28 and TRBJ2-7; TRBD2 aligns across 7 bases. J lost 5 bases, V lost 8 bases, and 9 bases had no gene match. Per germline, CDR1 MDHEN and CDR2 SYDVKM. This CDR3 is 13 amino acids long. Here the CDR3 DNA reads TGTGCCAGCCTTAGGTGGGGAGGGGACGAGCAGTACTTC. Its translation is CASLRWGGDEQYF.

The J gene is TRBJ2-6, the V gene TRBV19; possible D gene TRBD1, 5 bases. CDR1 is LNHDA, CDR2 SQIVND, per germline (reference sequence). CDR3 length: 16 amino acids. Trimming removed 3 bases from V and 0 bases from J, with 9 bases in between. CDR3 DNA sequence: TGTGCCAGTAGTATCAGGGTCTCCTCTGGGGCCAACGTCCTGACTTTC. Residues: CASSIRVSSGANVLTF.

CDR3 in amino acids: CASSQGTSSYEQYF. The CDR3 DNA reads TGTGCCAGCAGCCAAGGGACTTCCTCCTACGAGCAGTACTTC. The chain employs TRBV4-2 and TRBJ2-7; tentative D call: TRBD2 (5 bases). Trimming took off 1 base at V and 0 bases at J, with 7 bases between the two ends. From germline, CDR1 is LGHNA and CDR2 YNFKEQ. The CDR3 loop spans 14 amino acids.

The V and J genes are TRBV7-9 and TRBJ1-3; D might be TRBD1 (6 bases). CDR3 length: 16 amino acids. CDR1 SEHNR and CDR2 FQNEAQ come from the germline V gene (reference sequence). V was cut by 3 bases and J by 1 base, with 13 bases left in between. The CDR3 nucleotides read TGTGCCAGCAGCTTGGTCACAGGGCCTTCTGGAAACACCATATATTTT. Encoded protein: CASSLVTGPSGNTIYF.

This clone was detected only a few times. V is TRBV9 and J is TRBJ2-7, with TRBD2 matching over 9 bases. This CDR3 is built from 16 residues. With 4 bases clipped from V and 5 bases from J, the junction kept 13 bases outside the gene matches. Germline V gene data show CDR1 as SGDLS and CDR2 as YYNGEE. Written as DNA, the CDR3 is TGTGCCAGCAGCTCGCGGACTAGCGCGACCGCCAACGAGCAGTACTTC. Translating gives CASSSRTSATANEQYF.

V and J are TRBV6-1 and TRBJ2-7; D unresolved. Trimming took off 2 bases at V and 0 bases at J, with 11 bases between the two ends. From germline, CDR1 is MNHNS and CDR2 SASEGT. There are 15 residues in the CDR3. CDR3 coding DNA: TGTGCCAGCAGTGAATGGGCCTTCAGCTCCTACGAGCAGTACTTC. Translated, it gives CASSEWAFSSYEQYF.

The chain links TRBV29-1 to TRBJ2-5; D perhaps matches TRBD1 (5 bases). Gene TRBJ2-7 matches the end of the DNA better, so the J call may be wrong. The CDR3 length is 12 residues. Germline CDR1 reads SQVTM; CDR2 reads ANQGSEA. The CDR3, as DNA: TGCAGCGCCCGATCTCAGGGCTACGAGCAGTACTTC. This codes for CSARSQGYEQYF.

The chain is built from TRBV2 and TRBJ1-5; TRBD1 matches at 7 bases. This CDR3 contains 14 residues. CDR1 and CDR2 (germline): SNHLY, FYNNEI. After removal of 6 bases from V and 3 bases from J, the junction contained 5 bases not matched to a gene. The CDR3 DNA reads TGTGCCAGCAGCTTTAGGGGGCCCAATCAGCCCCAGCATTTT. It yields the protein CASSFRGPNQPQHF.

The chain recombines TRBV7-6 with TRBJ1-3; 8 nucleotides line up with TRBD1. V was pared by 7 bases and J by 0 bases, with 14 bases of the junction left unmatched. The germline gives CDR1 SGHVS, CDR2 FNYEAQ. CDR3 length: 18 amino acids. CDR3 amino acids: CASTVPRQGRNSGNTIYF. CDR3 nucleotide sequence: TGTGCCAGCACCGTACCGAGACAGGGGCGAAACTCTGGAAACACCATATATTTT.

CDR3 region: CASSIGQGTAYNEKLFF. The CDR3 DNA sequence: TGTGCCAGTAGTATCGGGCAGGGGACAGCGTATAATGAAAAACTGTTTTTT. The chain uses TRBV19 and TRBJ1-4, with 7 bases fitting TRBD1. The J segment lost 4 bases and the V segment lost 3 bases, leaving 11 bases of the junction unmatched. CDR1 LNHDA and CDR2 SQIVND come from the germline V gene (reference sequence). The CDR3 runs to 17 residues. Full variable domain (remainder filled in from reference TRBV19 and TRBJ1-4): DGGITQSPKYLFRKEGQNVTLSCEQNLNHDAMYWYRQDPGQGLRLIYYSQIVNDFQKGDIAEGYSVSREKKESFPLTVTSAQKNPTAFYLCASSIGQGTAYNEKLFFGSGTQLSVL.

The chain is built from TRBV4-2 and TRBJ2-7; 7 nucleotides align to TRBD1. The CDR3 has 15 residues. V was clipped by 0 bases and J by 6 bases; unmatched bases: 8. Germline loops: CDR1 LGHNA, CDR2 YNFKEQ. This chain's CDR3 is CASSQDTDRVSEQYF. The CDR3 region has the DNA TGTGCCAGCAGCCAAGATACCGACAGGGTGTCCGAGCAGTACTTC.

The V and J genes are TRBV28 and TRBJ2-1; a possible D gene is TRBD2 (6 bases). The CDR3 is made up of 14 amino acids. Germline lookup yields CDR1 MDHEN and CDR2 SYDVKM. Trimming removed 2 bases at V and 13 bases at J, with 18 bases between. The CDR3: CASSLGGQRLVQFF. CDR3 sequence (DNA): TGTGCCAGCAGTTTAGGGGGTCAGAGACTAGTACAGTTCTTC.

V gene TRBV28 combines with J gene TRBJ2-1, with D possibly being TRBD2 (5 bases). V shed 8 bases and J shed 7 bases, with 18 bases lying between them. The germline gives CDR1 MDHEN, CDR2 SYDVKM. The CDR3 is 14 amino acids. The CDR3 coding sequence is TGTGCCAGCCGCCCCAGGTTTTGGAGGAATGAGCAGTTCTTC. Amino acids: CASRPRFWRNEQFF. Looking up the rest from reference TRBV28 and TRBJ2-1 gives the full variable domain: DVKVTQSSRYLVKRTGEKVFLECVQDMDHENMFWYRQDPGLGLRLIYFSYDVKMKEKGDIPEGYSVSREKKERFSLILESASTNQTSMYLCASRPRFWRNEQFFGPGTRLTVL.

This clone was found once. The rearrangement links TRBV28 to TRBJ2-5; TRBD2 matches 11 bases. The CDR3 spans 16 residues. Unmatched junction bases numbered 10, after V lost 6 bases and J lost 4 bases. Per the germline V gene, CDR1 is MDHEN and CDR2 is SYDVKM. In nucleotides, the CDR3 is TGTGCCAGCAGACTCTTACTAGCGGGAGAGGGAGAGACCCAGTACTTC. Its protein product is CASRLLLAGEGETQYF.

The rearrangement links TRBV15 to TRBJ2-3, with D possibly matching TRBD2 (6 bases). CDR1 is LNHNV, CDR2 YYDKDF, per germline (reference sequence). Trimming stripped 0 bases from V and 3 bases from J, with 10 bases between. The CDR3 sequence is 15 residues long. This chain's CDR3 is CATSRDRGGTDTQYF. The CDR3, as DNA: TGTGCCACCAGCAGAGATCGAGGAGGGACAGATACGCAGTATTTT. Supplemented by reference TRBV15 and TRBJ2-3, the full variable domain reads DAMVIQNPRYQVTQFGKPVTLSCSQTLNHNVMYWYQQKSSQAPKLLFHYYDKDFNNEADTPDNFQSRRPNTSFCFLDIRSPGLGDTAMYLCATSRDRGGTDTQYFGPGTRLTVL.

Here the CDR3 reads CASSPNDRRVGELFF. DNA for the CDR3: TGTGCCAGCTCACCCAATGACAGGCGAGTAGGGGAGCTGTTTTTT. V usage is TRBV18 and J usage is TRBJ2-2, with a possible D match to TRBD1 (6 bases). Germline V gene sequence: CDR1 KGHSH, CDR2 LQKENI. The CDR3 sequence is 15 residues long. Trimming left V 3 bases short and J 8 bases short, with 16 bases between.

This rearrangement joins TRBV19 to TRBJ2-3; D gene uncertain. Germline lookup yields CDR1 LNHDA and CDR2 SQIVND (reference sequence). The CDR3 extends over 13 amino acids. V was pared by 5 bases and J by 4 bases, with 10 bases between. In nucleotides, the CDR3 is TGTGCCAGTAGTCTAGGTGGGCCAGATACGCAGTATTTT. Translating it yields CASSLGGPDTQYF.